This T cell receptor (beta chain) originates from a study of blood T cell repertoires in COVID-19. The assay was immunoSEQ multiplex PCR, and TCRdb's table has in-frame clones only and misses some. The sample holds approximately 330,000 clones; around 90% are singletons and the top ten take under 1.1%. This CDR3 contains 13 residues. CDR1 is ENHRY, CDR2 SYGVKD, per germline. V lost 7 bases and J lost 2, with 11 bases in between. The sequence was collected from a woman aged 40 to 49 with COVID-19, enrolled during active disease. The sequenced material came from peripheral blood. The chain couples TRBV10-3 to TRBJ2-5, with D perhaps matching TRBD1 (6 bases). CDR3 nucleotides: TGTGCCATCAAGGATCAGGGGCAAGAGACCCAGTACTTC. Protein sequence: CAIKDQGQETQYF.